These 22 T cell receptor beta chains share one sample of origin, sequenced in a study of cytomegalovirus exposure and HLA in healthy donors. 60 Vbeta and 13 Jbeta primers were used in PCR. The protocol was immunoSEQ multiplex PCR, while the TCRdb copy is restricted to in-frame clones and leaves out a portion. The table lists 75,000 to 95,000 clones, more than 60% of them singletons. Sequencing was carried out using PBMCs. The receptors originated from a human donor in good health.

V gene TRBV9 combines with J gene TRBJ2-3; tentative D call: TRBD2 (5 bases). Germline V gives CDR1 SGDLS, CDR2 YYNGEE. The CDR3 length is 16 residues. The ends were cut back, 0 bases at V and 6 bases at J, with 17 bases in the middle. CDR3 coding DNA: TGTGCCAGCAGCGTAGAAGGACTCGCGCCTGTGGATACGCAGTATTTT. The encoded protein is CASSVEGLAPVDTQYF.

The chain couples TRBV29-1 to TRBJ2-7; D is perhaps TRBD1 (6 bases). Germline CDR1 SQVTM, CDR2 ANQGSEA. V dropped 3 bases and J dropped 4 bases, with 16 bases sitting between them. This CDR3 spans 14 amino acids. The CDR3, as DNA: TGCAGCGTTGACCTGGGAACAGGGAGTTACGAGCAGTACTTC. Translation gives CSVDLGTGSYEQYF.

The gene calls are TRBV7-2 and TRBJ1-4; possible D gene TRBD1, 5 bases. CDR1 and CDR2 from the germline V gene are SGHTA and FQGNSA. This CDR3 comprises 14 residues. Between the trimmed V and J ends, which lost 1 base and 5 bases, there was a span of 8 bases. In nucleotides, the CDR3 is TGTGCCAGCAGCTTAGGGGGGGGGAATGAAAAACTGTTTTTT. Amino acid sequence: CASSLGGGNEKLFF.

To note about this clone: Compared with germline, one end of the junction differs, possibly owing to a read error. The CDR3 region has the DNA TGTGCCAGCAGCTCCAGGGACAATCAGCCCCAGAATTTT. This gives the protein CASSSRDNQPQNF. This rearrangement joins TRBV7-2 to TRBJ1-5, with TRBD1 as a possible D gene (6 bases). The CDR3 sequence is 13 residues long. Looked up from germline, CDR1 is SGHTA and CDR2 is FQGNSA.

The chain uses TRBV18 and TRBJ2-2; D is possibly TRBD1 (5 bases). This CDR3 is built from 15 residues. Trimming stripped 3 bases from V and 2 bases from J, with 10 bases between. CDR1 and CDR2 (germline): KGHSH, LQKENI. The CDR3 protein is CASSPLQGNTGELFF. The CDR3 coding sequence is TGTGCCAGCTCACCTCTTCAGGGTAACACCGGGGAGCTGTTTTTT.

The chain couples TRBV25-1 to TRBJ2-2; TRBD2 matches at 9 bases. CDR3 length: 15 amino acids. J was trimmed by 7 bases and V by 3 bases; bases with no gene match: 6. CDR1 is MGHDK, CDR2 SYGVNS, per germline. In DNA, the CDR3 is TGTGCCAGCAGTGATCTAGCGGGGATAGTCGGGGAGCTGTTTTTT. The encoded protein is CASSDLAGIVGELFF.

In this sample, this clone turned up a few times. CDR3 protein: CASSVSNQGFQETQYF. CDR3 nucleotides: TGTGCCAGCAGCGTATCTAACCAGGGATTCCAAGAGACCCAGTACTTC. The chain has TRBV9 and TRBJ2-5; the D gene is possibly TRBD1 (5 bases). V was clipped by 1 base and J by 1 base, with 14 bases between them. The CDR3 loop spans 16 amino acids. CDR1 and CDR2 from the germline V gene are SGDLS and YYNGEE.

This clone occurred once. The gene calls are TRBV5-8 and TRBJ2-5; possible D gene TRBD1, 5 bases. Germline V gives CDR1 SGHTS, CDR2 YDEGEE. V lost 6 bases and J 2 bases, leaving 11 bases between the germline ends. This CDR3 has 13 residues. DNA for the CDR3: TGTGCCAGCACCCAAAGGGGACAAGAGACCCAGTACTTC. It is translated as CASTQRGQETQYF.

J is TRBJ2-1 and V is TRBV19; possible D gene TRBD1, 5 bases. CDR3 length: 15 amino acids. The germline V and J ends were trimmed by 5 bases and 3 bases, with 14 bases remaining between them. Germline-derived CDR1 and CDR2 are LNHDA and SQIVND (reference sequence). CDR3 residues: CASSARRGLYNEQFF. CDR3 bases: TGTGCCAGTAGTGCCCGAAGGGGCCTCTACAATGAGCAGTTCTTC.

This chain uses TRBV2 with TRBJ2-3; TRBD2 matches 10 bases. CDR3 length: 15 amino acids. V lost 4 bases and J lost 2; bases outside the gene matches: 3. Germline V lookup: CDR1 SNHLY, CDR2 FYNNEI. CDR3 DNA sequence: TGTGCCAGCAGTGTACTAGCGGGGTCCACAGATACGCAGTATTTT. Translation: CASSVLAGSTDTQYF.

Note on this clone: Other nucleotide sequences in the sample specify the same CDR3. The chain joins TRBV5-1 to TRBJ1-1; TRBD1 is a possible D gene (6 bases). Germline CDR1 reads SGHRS; CDR2 reads YFSETQ. The CDR3 sequence is 13 residues long. Trimming shortened V by 3 bases and J by 2 bases, and 8 bases separated the two germline ends. Here the CDR3 reads CASSSQGNTEAFF. Here the CDR3 DNA reads TGCGCCAGCAGCTCACAGGGTAACACTGAAGCTTTCTTT.

The V and J genes are TRBV19 and TRBJ1-1, with TRBD1 identical over 10 bases. Germline CDR1 reads LNHDA; CDR2 reads SQIVND (reference sequence). V trimming: 4 bases; J trimming: 4 bases; junction bases outside the gene matches: 3. CDR3 length: 14 residues. The CDR3 coding sequence is TGTGCCAGTAGTAGGAGGACAGGGGGCACTGAAGCTTTCTTT. Translating it yields CASSRRTGGTEAFF.

The chain has TRBV4-1 and TRBJ2-2; TRBD2 aligns across 9 bases. Per the germline V gene, CDR1 is MGHRA and CDR2 is YSYEKL. After removal of 11 bases from V and 0 bases from J, the junction contained 13 bases not matched to a gene. CDR3 length equals 17 residues. The CDR3 reads CARRIPSGGPNTGELFF. The CDR3 DNA reads as TGCGCCCGCCGGATCCCGAGCGGGGGGCCGAACACCGGGGAGCTGTTTTTT.

For this clone: At one of its ends the junction is not consistent with the germline gene, which may arise from a read error. The rearrangement links TRBV15 to TRBJ1-2, with TRBD1 matching 8 bases. This CDR3 contains 16 residues. The germline V gene has CDR1 LNHNV and CDR2 YYDKDF (reference sequence). The CDR3 bases are TGTGCCACCAGCAGAGAGGTGGACAGGGCTGGATATGGCTACCCCTTC. Amino acids: CATSREVDRAGYGYPF. Full variable domain (remainder filled in from reference TRBV15 and TRBJ1-2): DAMVIQNPRYQVTQFGKPVTLSCSQTLNHNVMYWYQQKSSQAPKLLFHYYDKDFNNEADTPDNFQSRRPNTSFCFLDIRSPGLGDTAMYLCATSREVDRAGYGYPFGSGTRLTVV.

This clone was observed a handful of times. The chain employs TRBV6-5 and TRBJ1-2, with TRBD1 matching over 8 bases. V dropped 8 bases and J dropped 5; count of bases not matched to a gene: 4. There are 12 residues in the CDR3. Germline assignment: CDR1 MNHEY and CDR2 SVGAGI. CDR3 amino acids: CASQTGGYGYTF. CDR3 DNA sequence: TGTGCCAGCCAAACAGGGGGTTATGGCTACACCTTC.

This clone was found once. The chain joins TRBV14 to TRBJ2-1; the match to TRBD2 covers 8 bases. Germline loops: CDR1 SGHDN, CDR2 FVKESK. This CDR3 is built from 15 residues. V was clipped by 2 bases and J by 8 bases; unmatched bases: 8. The CDR3 protein is CASSQSGAGGHEQFF. The CDR3 DNA reads as TGTGCCAGCAGCCAATCAGGGGCGGGGGGTCATGAGCAGTTCTTC. Variable domain in full (rest from reference TRBV14 and TRBJ2-1): EAGVTQFPSHSVIEKGQTVTLRCDPISGHDNLYWYRRVMGKEIKFLLHFVKESKQDESGMPNNRFLAERTGGTYSTLKVQPAELEDSGVYFCASSQSGAGGHEQFFGPGTRLTVL.

This chain connects TRBV29-1 to TRBJ2-7, with a possible D match to TRBD2 (5 bases). The CDR3 has 13 amino acids. V lost 2 bases and J lost 2, with 10 bases in between. CDR1 and CDR2 (germline): SQVTM, ANQGSEA. For the CDR3, the DNA is TGCAGCGTTGAATGGACCGGGACCTACGAGCAGTACTTC. The encoded protein is CSVEWTGTYEQYF.

The chain is built from TRBV19 and TRBJ2-1; 11 bases map to TRBD2. Germline loops: CDR1 LNHDA, CDR2 SQIVND (reference sequence). Trimming at V came to 4 bases and at J to 2 bases, leaving 1 base not matched to a gene. The CDR3 runs to 15 residues. CDR3 sequence reads: CASSTTSGAYNEQFF. The CDR3 nucleotides read TGTGCCAGTAGTACGACTAGCGGGGCCTACAATGAGCAGTTCTTC.

The V and J genes are TRBV6-1 and TRBJ1-6, with D possibly TRBD1 on 6 matching bases. Germline V gives CDR1 MNHNS, CDR2 SASEGT. The CDR3 is 13 amino acids. V lost 1 base and J 10 bases, leaving 8 bases between the germline ends. DNA for the CDR3: TGTGCCAGCAGTGAAGGGCAGGGGTCACCCCTCCACTTT. It is translated as CASSEGQGSPLHF.

This chain links TRBV29-1 with TRBJ2-7; TRBD2 agrees at 7 bases. Trimming at V came to 4 bases and at J to 3 bases, leaving 6 bases not matched to a gene. CDR1 is SQVTM, CDR2 ANQGSEA, per germline. This CDR3 region has 13 residues. The CDR3 protein is CSVVARDYYEQYF. The CDR3 coding sequence is TGCAGCGTTGTGGCCAGGGACTACTACGAGCAGTACTTC.

The chain links TRBV6-5 to TRBJ1-6; 9 bases align to TRBD1. This CDR3 contains 16 residues. V dropped 3 bases and J dropped 6; count of bases not matched to a gene: 6. The germline CDR1 and CDR2 sequences are MNHEY and SVGAGI. In nucleotides, the CDR3 is TGTGCCAGCAGTTATAACCTACAGGGGGCTAATTCACCCCTCCACTTT. Residues: CASSYNLQGANSPLHF.

V usage is TRBV4-1 and J usage is TRBJ2-7; a weak D match, TRBD2 (7 bases). The germline gives CDR1 MGHRA, CDR2 YSYEKL. The CDR3 has 14 residues. The V and J ends lost 3 bases and 2 bases respectively, with 11 bases between them. CDR3 in amino acids: CASSQGGGPYEQYF. In DNA, the CDR3 is TGCGCCAGCAGCCAGGGGGGGGGCCCCTACGAGCAGTACTTC.